The next 24 T cell receptor beta chains were all read from a single sample in a study of T cells in Graves' hyperthyroidism and ophthalmopathy. RNA transcripts were the template for amplifying TCR beta CDR3 regions. Researchers ran a first-round RT-PCR on the TCR CDR3 using the HTBI primer set. From the multiplex PCR reads, TCRdb called clonotypes with MiXCR, one entry per CDR3 protein. The profile shows about 320,000 distinct CDR3 sequences, around 16% of them singletons. Sequenced sample: blood. These receptors came from a man between 25 and 39 years old with Graves' hyperthyroidism.

The chain links TRBV6-1 to TRBJ2-4, with TRBD2 matching 7 bases. This CDR3 is 13 amino acids long. V was pared by 9 bases and J by 5 bases, with 7 bases of the junction left unmatched. CDR1 is MNHNS and CDR2 is SASEGT in the germline V gene. CDR3 sequence: CASGGGLENIQYF. CDR3 bases: TGTGCCAGTGGGGGAGGGCTGGAAAACATTCAGTACTTC.

The J gene is TRBJ1-1, the V gene TRBV6-1, with 9 bases matching TRBD1. The trim removed 1 base at V and 5 bases at J, leaving 11 bases unmatched. The CDR3 consists of 17 residues. In germline, CDR1 is MNHNS, CDR2 SASEGT. As DNA, the CDR3 is TGTGCCAGCAGTGAAGAAGTTGCCGGGACAGGGTGGACTGAAGCTTTCTTT. It encodes CASSEEVAGTGWTEAFF.

The DNA of the CDR3 is TGTGCCACCAGCAGAGATTACGGCTCGATCACCGGGGAGCTGTTTTTT. This codes for CATSRDYGSITGELFF. V usage is TRBV15 and J usage is TRBJ2-2, with D unclear. Trimming left V 0 bases short and J 4 bases short, with 12 bases between. The CDR3 extends over 16 amino acids. Germline-derived CDR1 and CDR2 are LNHNV and YYDKDF (reference sequence).

This clonotype has ten or more counts. This chain connects TRBV2 to TRBJ1-5, with D possibly being TRBD1 (6 bases). Germline V gene sequence: CDR1 SNHLY, CDR2 FYNNEI. With 7 bases removed from V and 5 bases from J, the gap between germline ends came to 12 bases. This CDR3 comprises 13 residues. DNA of the CDR3: TGTGCCAGCACTCTGGAGGGGGATCAGCCCCAGCATTTT. Translation: CASTLEGDQPQHF.

This clonotype came up many times. The V gene is TRBV11-2, the J gene TRBJ2-3; D unresolved. Trimming shortened V by 2 bases and J by 7 bases, and 7 bases separated the two germline ends. Per germline, CDR1 SGHAT and CDR2 FQNNGV. The CDR3 length is 12 residues. The CDR3 DNA sequence: TGTGCCAGCAGCTTAATTGACCATACGCAGTATTTT. It yields the protein CASSLIDHTQYF.

J is TRBJ1-2 and V is TRBV13, with 9 bases that match TRBD1. CDR1 and CDR2 (germline): PRHDT, FYEKMQ (reference sequence). CDR3 size: 14 residues. Trimming took 2 bases from V and 8 from J; bases not matched to a gene: 6. CDR3 amino acids: CASSLWGTGKGYTF. For the CDR3, the DNA is TGTGCCAGCAGCTTATGGGGGACAGGGAAAGGCTACACCTTC.

The V gene is TRBV30, the J gene TRBJ2-5; 7 nucleotides match TRBD2. The CDR3 contains 16 residues. Trimming at V came to 2 bases and at J to 8 bases, leaving 17 bases not matched to a gene. CDR1 GTSNPN and CDR2 SVGIG come from the germline V gene (reference sequence). The CDR3 loop is CAWSSPGGGPIFTQYF. The CDR3 coding sequence is TGTGCCTGGAGTTCCCCCGGGGGAGGGCCGATCTTTACCCAGTACTTC.

This clonotype was seen a handful of times. The CDR3 spells CASKARSSGTYYNEQFF. CDR3 bases: TGTGCCAGCAAAGCTCGGTCTAGCGGGACTTACTACAATGAGCAGTTCTTC. The rearrangement links TRBV7-9 to TRBJ2-1; 9 bases map to TRBD2. CDR3 length equals 17 residues. CDR1 and CDR2 from the germline V gene are SEHNR and FQNEAQ (reference sequence). Trimming removed 7 bases from V and 3 bases from J; junction bases left unmatched: 13. The variable domain in full, completed from reference TRBV7-9 and TRBJ2-1, reads DTGVSQNPRHKITKRGQNVTFRCDPISEHNRLYWYRQTLGQGPEFLTYFQNEAQLEKSRLLSDRFSAERPKGSFSTLEIQRTEQGDSAMYLCASKARSSGTYYNEQFFGPGTRLTVL.

This clonotype has a handful of counts. The chain has TRBV7-6 and TRBJ1-5; D unresolved. The CDR3 totals 13 residues. Germline CDR1 SGHVS, CDR2 FNYEAQ. V gave up 6 bases and J gave up 6 bases, with 12 bases separating them. This CDR3 is CASSYEWGQPQHF. The CDR3 DNA sequence: TGTGCCAGCAGTTACGAATGGGGTCAGCCCCAGCATTTT.

This clonotype was counted at least ten times. The chain has TRBV24-1 and TRBJ2-3, with TRBD2 matching over 11 bases. The CDR3 extends over 13 amino acids. Germline CDR1 reads KGHDR; CDR2 reads SFDVKD. V lost 4 bases, J lost 12 bases, and 5 bases stayed unmatched. CDR3 DNA: TGTGCCACCAGTGACCTGACTAGCGGGGCCCAGTATTTT. Its translation: CATSDLTSGAQYF.

This clonotype was recorded only once. This sequence joins TRBV28 and TRBJ2-1; 10 nucleotides align to TRBD1. Germline-derived CDR1 and CDR2 are MDHEN and SYDVKM. The CDR3 sequence is 15 residues long. V shed 6 bases, J shed 8 bases, and the junction held 10 bases outside the gene matches. The CDR3, as DNA: TGTGCCAGCAGACTCGGGACAGGGGTAGTATATGAGCAGTTCTTC. Translation gives CASRLGTGVVYEQFF.

This clonotype was observed many times. The V and J genes are TRBV7-9 and TRBJ2-5, with D unresolved. Trimming shortened V by 1 base and J by 6 bases, and 12 bases separated the two germline ends. The length of the CDR3 is 14 residues. Per the germline V gene, CDR1 is SEHNR and CDR2 is FQNEAQ (reference sequence). CDR3 DNA: TGTGCCAGCAGCTTAGTTTCAGGACCTCAGACCCAGTACTTC. Protein sequence: CASSLVSGPQTQYF.

This clonotype was detected only a few times. The CDR3 carries no conserved terminal phenylalanine or tryptophan, so it likely arises from a read error. J is TRBJ1-2 and V is TRBV28; TRBD1 aligns across 7 bases. The germline V gene has CDR1 MDHEN and CDR2 SYDVKM. The CDR3 has 13 residues. Germline trimming cut 8 bases from V and 1 base from J; bases unmatched to any gene: 4. CDR3 nucleotides: TGTGCCAGCTGGACAGGAAATAACTATGGCTACACCCTC. This sequence encodes CASWTGNNYGYTL.

The chain is built from TRBV7-3 and TRBJ2-3, with D perhaps TRBD2 (6 bases). This CDR3 has 15 amino acids. Trimming shortened V by 5 bases and J by 4 bases, and 16 bases separated the two germline ends. Germline CDR1 reads SGHTA; CDR2 reads FQGTGA. This CDR3 reads CASSGGTGPSDTQYF. Here the CDR3 DNA reads TGTGCCAGCAGCGGGGGGACTGGACCTTCAGATACGCAGTATTTT. The full variable domain, completed using reference TRBV7-3 and TRBJ2-3, is GAGVSQTPSNKVTEKGKYVELRCDPISGHTALYWYRQSLGQGPEFLIYFQGTGAADDSGLPNDRFFAVRPEGSVSTLKIQRTERGDSAVYLCASSGGTGPSDTQYFGPGTRLTVL.

Regarding this clonotype: This clone may be a read error of a much larger clone one base away. The gene calls are TRBV18 and TRBJ1-4, with TRBD1 identical over 7 bases. Germline-derived CDR1 and CDR2 are KGHSH and LQKENI. This CDR3 has 18 residues. CDR3: CASSLYPGGAATNENLFF. In DNA form, the CDR3 reads TGTGCCAGCTCACTATACCCAGGGGGTGCTGCAACTAATGAAAACCTGTTTTTT. The complete variable domain, with remaining parts taken from reference TRBV18 and TRBJ1-4, reads NAGVMQNPRHLVRRRGQEARLRCSPMKGHSHVYWYRQLPEEGLKFMVYLQKENIIDESGMPKERFSAEFPKEGPSILRIQQVVRGDSAAYFCASSLYPGGAATNENLFFGSGTQLSVL.

The chain recombines TRBV18 with TRBJ2-2; 7 bases line up with TRBD2. The CDR3 consists of 17 residues. After removal of 2 bases from V and 4 bases from J, the junction contained 10 bases not matched to a gene. CDR1 KGHSH and CDR2 LQKENI come from the germline V gene. Here the CDR3 DNA reads TGTGCCAGCTCACCAGGGGCAGCGGGATTCACCACCGGGGAGCTGTTTTTT. This gives the protein CASSPGAAGFTTGELFF.

This clonotype has ten or more counts. The V gene is TRBV5-1, the J gene TRBJ2-3; the D is unclear. The CDR3 sequence is 13 residues long. The germline gives CDR1 SGHRS, CDR2 YFSETQ. Trimming stripped 3 bases from V and 0 bases from J, with 5 bases between. The CDR3 sequence: CASSWSSTDTQYF. The CDR3 nucleotides are TGCGCCAGCAGCTGGTCTAGCACAGATACGCAGTATTTT.

This clonotype came up many times. The junction does not match germline at one end; this may be a read error. DNA for the CDR3: TGCGCCAGCAGCTCCGGGGGGGCTCAGGGAACCTACGAGCGGTACTTC. Encoded protein: CASSSGGAQGTYERYF. The chain recombines TRBV5-1 with TRBJ2-7, with TRBD2 matching over 8 bases. The CDR3 is 16 amino acids. The germline gives CDR1 SGHRS, CDR2 YFSETQ.

This clonotype was found many times. The rearrangement links TRBV11-2 to TRBJ2-7, with D maybe TRBD2 (6 bases). Germline lookup yields CDR1 SGHAT and CDR2 FQNNGV. The CDR3 has 18 residues. Trimming removed 4 bases from V and 5 bases from J, with 27 bases in between. The CDR3 DNA is TGTGCCAGCAGCTCGGCTATACAACCGGGGAGGCTTATCGACGAGCAGTACTTC. The encoded protein is CASSSAIQPGRLIDEQYF.

This clonotype was counted at least ten times. V usage is TRBV10-3 and J usage is TRBJ2-1, with 9 bases that match TRBD2. From germline, CDR1 is ENHRY and CDR2 SYGVKD. V lost 5 bases to trimming and J lost 1 base; unmatched junction nucleotides: 12. There are 18 residues in the CDR3. CDR3 coding DNA: TGTGCCATCAGTACCGACGGACAAGCGGGAGGATCCTACAATGAGCAGTTCTTC. Its protein is CAISTDGQAGGSYNEQFF.

This clonotype was observed a handful of times. Just one base apart from a much larger clone, this may be a read error. The rearrangement links TRBV7-2 to TRBJ2-3; maybe TRBD2 (5 bases). The V and J ends lost 1 base and 4 bases respectively, with 12 bases between them. CDR1 SGHTA and CDR2 FQGNSA come from the germline V gene. There are 15 residues in the CDR3. CDR3 nucleotides: TGTGCCAGCAGCTTAGGTCCCGGGAAGTCAGATACGCAGTATTTT. It translates to CASSLGPGKSDTQYF.

This clonotype was seen more than once but under ten times. The V call is TRBV18, the J call TRBJ1-1; D perhaps matches TRBD1 (6 bases). The CDR3 is 18 amino acids. Trimming left V 6 bases short and J 2 bases short, with 25 bases between. The V gene's germline CDR1 is KGHSH and CDR2 LQKENI. The CDR3, as DNA: TGTGCCAGCTCCCTGACCTCTATTCTCAGGGGCGACAACACTGAAGCTTTCTTT. It translates to CASSLTSILRGDNTEAFF.

This clonotype was observed many times. V is TRBV28 and J is TRBJ1-1; perhaps TRBD1 as D (5 bases). Trimming removed 4 bases at V and 8 bases at J, with 11 bases between. CDR3 length: 12 residues. CDR1 and CDR2 from the germline V gene are MDHEN and SYDVKM. Here the CDR3 reads CASSSSSGEAFF. DNA for the CDR3: TGTGCCAGCAGTTCATCCTCAGGGGAAGCTTTCTTT.

This clonotype has a handful of counts. The V and J genes are TRBV20-1 and TRBJ2-7; D remains ambiguous. There are 12 residues in the CDR3. Germline assignment: CDR1 DFQATT and CDR2 SNEGSKA (reference sequence). The V end lost 1 base, the J end lost 7 bases, and 11 bases lay between the germline ends. CDR3 protein: CSARGLVEEQYF. The CDR3 DNA follows: TGCAGTGCTAGAGGCCTGGTGGAAGAGCAGTACTTC.